Included here is one T cell receptor beta chain sequence, with context. There is no known antigen for this receptor. Base qualities were left out, and no much larger clone turns up one base away. The sample is drawn from a study of T cell changes during pregnancy in multiple sclerosis (dated by TCRdb to about 2019). Broadly, across the study: In women with multiple sclerosis, the researchers looked at how the T cell repertoire shifted as pregnancy progressed.

The germline V and J ends show losses of 7 bases and 1 base respectively, and no gene match explains 6 bases of the junction. Including the terminal cysteine and phenylalanine, the CDR3 comprises 13 residues. Of all the DNA, just the CDR3 is kept, 39 bases in frame from base 1. For CDR1 and CDR2, the germline V gene lists SQVTM and ANQGSEA. The library was built by means of the immunoSEQ multiplex PCR assay. TCRdb re-hosts the immuneACCESS table, in-frame sequences only. Its copies lack some clones; in the studies checked, an unresolved V gene accounts for under half of them, and the cause for the rest is not known. The sample data list some 85,000 clones, and roughly 93% of these were observed just once. Approximately 0.71% of the sample lies in the top ten.

Here the chain combines TRBV29-1 and TRBJ2-5; 7 middle bases align to TRBD1. This TCR came from a female donor in good health, enrolled as a control in a pregnancy study. Sequencing used peripheral blood, obtained in the second trimester of pregnancy. At the DNA level, the sequence is TGCAGCGGGAGAGACAGGGTCCAAGAGACCCAGTACTTC. It translates to CSGRDRVQETQYF.